The subject of this entry is one T cell receptor beta chain. The antigen is unknown. The PCR was carried out with 60 Vbeta primers and 13 Jbeta primers. Sequencing was performed with immunoSEQ multiplex PCR; in TCRdb, only in-frame clones are kept and a portion is missing. The repertoire has about 150,000 clones, about three fifths of them found once; the top ten carry 1.8%. These data come from a study of cytomegalovirus exposure and HLA in healthy donors. Germline V lookup: CDR1 SEHNR, CDR2 FQNEAQ (reference sequence). The length of the CDR3 is 13 residues. V lost 5 bases, J lost 7 bases, and 11 bases lay in between. General observations from the study: The productive fraction for most TCR beta V segments was about 90% or about 30% in an earlier analysis. In a later analysis, the majority of CMV-associated beta chains seemingly showed HLA restriction.

The chain carries TRBV7-9 and TRBJ1-4; D remains unclear. The clonotype originates from a male donor in good health and CMV-seronegative. The sequenced sample consisted of PBMCs. Here the CDR3 DNA reads TGTGCCAGCAGCGCCCGCGCAGGTGAAAAACTGTTTTTT. As protein: CASSARAGEKLFF.